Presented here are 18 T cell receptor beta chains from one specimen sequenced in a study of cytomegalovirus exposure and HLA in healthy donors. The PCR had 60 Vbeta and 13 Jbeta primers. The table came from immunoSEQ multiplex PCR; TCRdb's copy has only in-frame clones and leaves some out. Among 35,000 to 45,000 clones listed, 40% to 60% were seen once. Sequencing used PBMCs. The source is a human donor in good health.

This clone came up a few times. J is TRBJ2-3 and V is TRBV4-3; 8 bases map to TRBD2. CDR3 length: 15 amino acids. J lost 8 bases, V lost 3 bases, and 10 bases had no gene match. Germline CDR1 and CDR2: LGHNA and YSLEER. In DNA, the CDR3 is TGCGCCAGCAGCCACGAAGCGGGAGTCTTAGGTACGCAGTATTTT. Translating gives CASSHEAGVLGTQYF.

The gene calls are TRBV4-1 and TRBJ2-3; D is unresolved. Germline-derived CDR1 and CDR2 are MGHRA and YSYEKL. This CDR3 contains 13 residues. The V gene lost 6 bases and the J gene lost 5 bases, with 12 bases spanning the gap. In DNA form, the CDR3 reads TGCGCCAGCAGACGCGATAGTAGAGATACGCAGTATTTT. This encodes CASRRDSRDTQYF.

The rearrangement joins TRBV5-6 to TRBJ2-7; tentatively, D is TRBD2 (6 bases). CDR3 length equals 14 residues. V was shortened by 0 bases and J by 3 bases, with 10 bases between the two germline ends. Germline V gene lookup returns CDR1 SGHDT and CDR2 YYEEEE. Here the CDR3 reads CASSLGAGSYEQYF. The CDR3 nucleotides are TGTGCCAGCAGCTTGGGGGCGGGAAGCTACGAGCAGTACTTC.

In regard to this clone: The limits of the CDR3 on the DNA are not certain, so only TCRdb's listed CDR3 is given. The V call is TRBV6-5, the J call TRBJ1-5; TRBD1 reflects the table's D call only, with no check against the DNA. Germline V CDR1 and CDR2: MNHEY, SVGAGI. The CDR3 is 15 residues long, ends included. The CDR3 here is CASSTSGQPNQPQHF.

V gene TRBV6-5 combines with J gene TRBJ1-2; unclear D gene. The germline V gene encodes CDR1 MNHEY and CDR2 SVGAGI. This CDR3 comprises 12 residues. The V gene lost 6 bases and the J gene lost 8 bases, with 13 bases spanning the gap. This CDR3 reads CASSSNGGGYTF. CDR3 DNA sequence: TGTGCCAGCAGCTCCAATGGCGGAGGCTACACCTTC.

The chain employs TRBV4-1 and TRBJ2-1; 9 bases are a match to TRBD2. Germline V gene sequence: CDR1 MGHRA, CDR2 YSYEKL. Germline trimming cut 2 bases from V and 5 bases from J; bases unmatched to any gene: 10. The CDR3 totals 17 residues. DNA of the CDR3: TGCGCCAGCAGCCAACCTGGCGGGAGGGCCTTCCACAATGAGCAGTTCTTC. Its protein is CASSQPGGRAFHNEQFF.

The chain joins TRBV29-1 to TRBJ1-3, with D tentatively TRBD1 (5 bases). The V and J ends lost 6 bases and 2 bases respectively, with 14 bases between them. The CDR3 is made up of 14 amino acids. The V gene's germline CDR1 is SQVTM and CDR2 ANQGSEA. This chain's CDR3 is CSVSKWGAGNTIYF. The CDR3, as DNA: TGCAGCGTCTCCAAGTGGGGGGCTGGAAACACCATATATTTT.

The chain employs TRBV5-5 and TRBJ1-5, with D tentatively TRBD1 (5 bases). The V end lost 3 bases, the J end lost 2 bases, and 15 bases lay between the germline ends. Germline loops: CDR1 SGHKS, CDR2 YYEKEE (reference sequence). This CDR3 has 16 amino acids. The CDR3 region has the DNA TGTGCCAGCAGCTCGCAAGCAGGGATGGGCAATCAGCCCCAGCATTTT. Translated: CASSSQAGMGNQPQHF.

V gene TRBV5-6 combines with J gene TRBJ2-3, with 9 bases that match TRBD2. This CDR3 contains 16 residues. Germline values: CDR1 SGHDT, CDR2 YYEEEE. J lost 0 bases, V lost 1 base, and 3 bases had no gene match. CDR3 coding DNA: TGTGCCAGCAGCTTGTGGGCGGGAGGGAGCACAGATACGCAGTATTTT. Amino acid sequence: CASSLWAGGSTDTQYF.

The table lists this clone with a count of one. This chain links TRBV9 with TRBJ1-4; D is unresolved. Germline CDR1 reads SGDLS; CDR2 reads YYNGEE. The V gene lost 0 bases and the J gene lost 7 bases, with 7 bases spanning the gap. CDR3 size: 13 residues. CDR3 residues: CASSVGLGEKLFF. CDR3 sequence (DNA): TGTGCCAGCAGCGTAGGACTTGGTGAAAAACTGTTTTTT.

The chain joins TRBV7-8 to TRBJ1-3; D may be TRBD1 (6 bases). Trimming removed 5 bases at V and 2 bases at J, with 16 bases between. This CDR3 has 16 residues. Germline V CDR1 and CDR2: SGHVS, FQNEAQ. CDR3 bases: TGTGCCAGCAGCATGATACAGGGAACGACTGGAAACACCATATATTTT. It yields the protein CASSMIQGTTGNTIYF.

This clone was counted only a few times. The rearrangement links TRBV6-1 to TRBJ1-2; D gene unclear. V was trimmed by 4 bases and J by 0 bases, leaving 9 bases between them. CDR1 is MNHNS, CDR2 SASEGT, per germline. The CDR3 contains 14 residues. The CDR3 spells CASSGSLANYGYTF. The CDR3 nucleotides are TGTGCCAGCAGTGGGAGTTTAGCTAACTATGGCTACACCTTC.

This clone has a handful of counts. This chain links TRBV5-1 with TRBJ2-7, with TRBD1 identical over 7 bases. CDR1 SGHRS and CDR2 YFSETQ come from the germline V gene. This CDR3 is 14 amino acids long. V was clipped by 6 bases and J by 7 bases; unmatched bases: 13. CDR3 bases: TGCGCCAGCACCTCGGGACAGAAGGCTCGGGAGCAGTACTTC. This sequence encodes CASTSGQKAREQYF.

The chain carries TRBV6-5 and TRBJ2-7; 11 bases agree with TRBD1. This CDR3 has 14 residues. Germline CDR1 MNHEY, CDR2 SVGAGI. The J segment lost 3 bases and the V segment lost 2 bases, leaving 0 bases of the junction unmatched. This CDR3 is CASSYGTGGYEQYF. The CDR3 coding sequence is TGTGCCAGCAGTTACGGGACAGGGGGCTACGAGCAGTACTTC.

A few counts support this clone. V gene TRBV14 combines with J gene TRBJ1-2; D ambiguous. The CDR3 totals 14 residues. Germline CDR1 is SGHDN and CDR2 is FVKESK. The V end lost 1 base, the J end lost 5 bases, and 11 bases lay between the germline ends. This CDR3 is CASSQGSELYGYTF. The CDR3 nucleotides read TGTGCCAGCAGCCAAGGGTCCGAGTTATATGGCTACACCTTC.

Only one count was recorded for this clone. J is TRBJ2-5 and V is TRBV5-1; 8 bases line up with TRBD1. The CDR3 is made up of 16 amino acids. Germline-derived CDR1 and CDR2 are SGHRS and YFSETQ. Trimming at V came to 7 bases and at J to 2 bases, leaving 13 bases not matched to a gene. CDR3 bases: TGCGCCAGCCGGCGGACAGGGATGATGGGGCAAGAGACCCAGTACTTC. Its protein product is CASRRTGMMGQETQYF. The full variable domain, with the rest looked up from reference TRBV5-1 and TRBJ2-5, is KAGVTQTPRYLIKTRGQQVTLSCSPISGHRSVSWYQQTPGQGLQFLFEYFSETQRNKGNFPGRFSGRQFSNSRSEMNVSTLELGDSALYLCASRRTGMMGQETQYFGPGTRLLVL.

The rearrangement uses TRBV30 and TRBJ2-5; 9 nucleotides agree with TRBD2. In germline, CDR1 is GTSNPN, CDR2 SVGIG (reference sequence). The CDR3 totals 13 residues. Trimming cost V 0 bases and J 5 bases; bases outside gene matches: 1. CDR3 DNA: TGTGCCTGGAGTGTCAGCGGGGGGGAGACCCAGTACTTC. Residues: CAWSVSGGETQYF.

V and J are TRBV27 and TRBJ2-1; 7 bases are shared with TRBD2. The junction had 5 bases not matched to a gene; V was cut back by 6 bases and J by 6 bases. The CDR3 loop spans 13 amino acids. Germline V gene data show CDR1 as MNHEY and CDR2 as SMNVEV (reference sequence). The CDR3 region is CASRKRGINEQFF. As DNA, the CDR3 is TGTGCCAGCAGGAAGCGGGGTATCAATGAGCAGTTCTTC.